This entry lists 21 T cell receptor beta chains sequenced from one sample in a study of CD8+ T cells in alopecia areata. Extraction of RNA preceded its reverse transcription into cDNA, which served as the sequencing template. Libraries were prepared by immunoSEQ multiplex PCR; TCRdb keeps only in-frame clonotypes and omits some of them. The data hold about 180,000 clones, with 40% to 65% observed a single time. The treatment was: oral pan-JAK inhibitor, 5-10 mg twice daily. The sequencing used CD8+ T cells sorted from blood, collected at week 24, from a patient treated with tofacitinib. Receptor source: a human donor with alopecia areata.

V and J are TRBV7-8 and TRBJ1-5; D is unclear. With 8 bases removed from V and 1 base from J, the gap between germline ends came to 15 bases. The CDR3 is 15 residues long. CDR1 and CDR2 (germline): SGHVS, FQNEAQ. The CDR3 nucleotides read TGTGCCAGCGGCGCTGGGGTAGCCAGCAATCAGCCCCAGCATTTT. It translates to CASGAGVASNQPQHF.

The chain carries TRBV30 and TRBJ2-1; TRBD2 matches at 10 bases. Germline V gene lookup returns CDR1 GTSNPN and CDR2 SVGIG (reference sequence). CDR3 length equals 15 residues. The junction had 9 bases not matched to a gene; V was cut back by 2 bases and J by 8 bases. The CDR3 DNA reads TGTGCCTGGAGTCCCGGGCTAGCGGGGGCCGATGAGCAGTTCTTC. Translation gives CAWSPGLAGADEQFF.

The J gene is TRBJ2-2, the V gene TRBV11-3; D call uncertain. The CDR3 contains 12 residues. Germline V gene lookup returns CDR1 SGHNT and CDR2 YENEEA. Between the trimmed V and J ends, which lost 4 bases and 3 bases, there was a span of 3 bases. The CDR3 DNA is TGTGCCAGCAGCTCCGACACCGGGGAGCTGTTTTTT. This codes for CASSSDTGELFF.

The chain joins TRBV7-9 to TRBJ2-3, with D possibly being TRBD1 or TRBD2 (5 bases each). With 5 bases removed from V and 10 bases from J, the gap between germline ends came to 7 bases. The CDR3 has 10 amino acids. Germline V lookup: CDR1 SEHNR, CDR2 FQNEAQ (reference sequence). CDR3 region: CASSGGSQYF. The CDR3 bases are TGTGCCAGCAGCGGGGGTTCGCAGTATTTT.

V is TRBV5-6 and J is TRBJ2-7, with D unclear. The length of the CDR3 is 16 residues. Deletions cut 2 bases from V and 1 base from J, with 16 bases between. Germline CDR1 reads SGHDT; CDR2 reads YYEEEE. The CDR3 sequence is CASSFLRRDDSYEQYF. In DNA, the CDR3 is TGTGCCAGCAGCTTCCTTAGAAGGGATGATTCCTACGAGCAGTACTTC.

The rearrangement links TRBV4-3 to TRBJ1-1; tentative D call: TRBD1 (6 bases). Germline loops: CDR1 LGHNA, CDR2 YSLEER. CDR3 size: 16 residues. The germline V and J ends were trimmed by 4 bases and 0 bases, with 15 bases remaining between them. For the CDR3, the DNA is TGCGCCAGCAGCCCTTCCCTTACAGGGCTGAACACTGAAGCTTTCTTT. Its translation is CASSPSLTGLNTEAFF.

The CDR3 region has the DNA TGTGCCAGCAGCTTAGCGATGTCAGGGAATTCCTACAATGAGCAGTTCTTC. This codes for CASSLAMSGNSYNEQFF. This chain joins TRBV7-6 and TRBJ2-1; tentatively, D is TRBD1 (5 bases). The CDR3 runs to 17 residues. Per the germline V gene, CDR1 is SGHVS and CDR2 is FNYEAQ. V was cut by 0 bases and J by 1 base, with 13 bases left in between.

The chain has TRBV9 and TRBJ2-1; no definite D call. This CDR3 has 16 amino acids. With 0 bases removed from V and 0 bases from J, the gap between germline ends came to 10 bases. Germline V gene data show CDR1 as SGDLS and CDR2 as YYNGEE. CDR3 DNA sequence: TGTGCCAGCAGCGTAGTTTCCACTTCCTCCTACAATGAGCAGTTCTTC. It is translated as CASSVVSTSSYNEQFF.

This chain uses TRBV11-2 with TRBJ2-3; the match to TRBD2 covers 10 bases. V was pared by 4 bases and J by 4 bases, with 2 bases of the junction left unmatched. The CDR3 has 14 residues. Germline values: CDR1 SGHAT, CDR2 FQNNGV. The CDR3 nucleotides read TGTGCCAGCAGCTCTAGCGGGGGAGCAGATACGCAGTATTTT. Translated: CASSSSGGADTQYF.

The chain combines TRBV2 with TRBJ2-1; maybe TRBD2 (5 bases). This CDR3 region has 18 residues. Per germline, CDR1 SNHLY and CDR2 FYNNEI. The V end lost 0 bases, the J end lost 0 bases, and 15 bases lay between the germline ends. The CDR3 DNA reads TGTGCCAGCAGTGAAGCGATTCGGACGGGGAGCTCCTACAATGAGCAGTTCTTC. Translation: CASSEAIRTGSSYNEQFF. The full variable domain, in which reference TRBV2 and TRBJ2-1 provide the parts outside the CDR3, is EPEVTQTPSHQVTQMGQEVILRCVPISNHLYFYWYRQILGQKVEFLVSFYNNEISEKSEIFDDQFSVERPDGSNFTLKIRSTKLEDSAMYFCASSEAIRTGSSYNEQFFGPGTRLTVL.

Written as DNA, the CDR3 is TGCGCCAGCAGCCAAGATCGCAGAGGCACCAACTATGGCTACACCTTC. Protein sequence: CASSQDRRGTNYGYTF. V is TRBV4-3 and J is TRBJ1-2; D is undetermined. V was trimmed by 0 bases and J by 2 bases, leaving 13 bases between them. CDR3 size: 16 residues. CDR1 and CDR2 from the germline V gene are LGHNA and YSLEER.

The chain is built from TRBV25-1 and TRBJ1-6; a possible D gene is TRBD1 (6 bases). The germline CDR1 and CDR2 sequences are MGHDK and SYGVNS. This CDR3 contains 15 residues. The V end lost 3 bases, the J end lost 7 bases, and 13 bases lay between the germline ends. The CDR3 DNA reads as TGTGCCAGCAGTGAGCCGGGACACCAAAATTCACCCCTCCACTTT. Amino acids: CASSEPGHQNSPLHF.

This clone has only a few counts. The chain employs TRBV5-1 and TRBJ2-7; no firm D call. The V and J ends lost 1 base and 4 bases respectively, with 9 bases between them. This CDR3 has 13 residues. Germline CDR1 is SGHRS and CDR2 is YFSETQ. The CDR3 DNA follows: TGCGCCAGCAGCTTGACAGTTGATTACGAGCAGTACTTC. Encoded protein: CASSLTVDYEQYF.

V usage is TRBV30 and J usage is TRBJ2-7, with D possibly called TRBD1 or TRBD2 (5 bases each). Trimming took off 5 bases at V and 2 bases at J, with 19 bases between the two ends. The CDR3 contains 15 residues. The germline gives CDR1 GTSNPN, CDR2 SVGIG (reference sequence). CDR3 sequence reads: CAWEPGAGSPYEQYF. The DNA for the CDR3 is TGTGCCTGGGAGCCTGGGGCAGGGAGTCCCTACGAGCAGTACTTC.

The rearrangement uses TRBV29-1 and TRBJ2-6; TRBD1 aligns across 9 bases. Germline loops: CDR1 SQVTM, CDR2 ANQGSEA. There are 18 residues in the CDR3. J lost 2 bases, V lost 4 bases, and 12 bases had no gene match. The CDR3 spells CSVVLWDREIAGANVLTF. The CDR3 nucleotides read TGCAGCGTTGTATTGTGGGACAGGGAAATAGCTGGGGCCAACGTCCTGACTTTC.

In this sample, this clone turned up a few times. The chain carries TRBV29-1 and TRBJ2-5, with 7 nucleotides matching TRBD1. The J call is uncertain, as TRBJ2-7 better fits the DNA end. The V gene's germline CDR1 is SQVTM and CDR2 ANQGSEA. The CDR3 is made up of 14 amino acids. The CDR3 bases are TGCAGCGTTGAAGAACCGGGACAGAACTACGAGCAGTACTTC. Translation: CSVEEPGQNYEQYF.

J is TRBJ1-1 and V is TRBV27; 7 bases map to TRBD1. Trimming took 5 bases from V and 0 from J; bases not matched to a gene: 6. Germline V gene sequence: CDR1 MNHEY, CDR2 SMNVEV (reference sequence). The CDR3 sequence is 15 residues long. The CDR3 is CASSPEGTVNTEAFF. The CDR3, as DNA: TGTGCCAGCAGTCCAGAAGGGACAGTGAACACTGAAGCTTTCTTT.

Remarks on this clone: At the DNA level, this CDR3 is encoded by other sequences in the same sample as well. V and J are TRBV29-1 and TRBJ1-1; D is possibly TRBD1 (6 bases). Trimming took 6 bases from V and 0 from J, leaving 11 bases between them. Per germline, CDR1 SQVTM and CDR2 ANQGSEA. This CDR3 comprises 13 residues. CDR3 in DNA: TGCAGCGTCGAGGGGGGAATGAACACTGAAGCTTTCTTT. Its protein is CSVEGGMNTEAFF. Complete variable domain (other parts from reference TRBV29-1 and TRBJ1-1): SAVISQKPSRDICQRGTSLTIQCQVDSQVTMMFWYRQQPGQSLTLIATANQGSEATYESGFVIDKFPISRPNLTFSTLTVSNMSPEDSSIYLCSVEGGMNTEAFFGQGTRLTVV.

The chain is built from TRBV7-2 and TRBJ2-7; TRBD1 aligns across 8 bases. The V gene end was trimmed by 5 bases and the J gene end by 7 bases; junction bases not matched to a gene: 22. This CDR3 contains 18 residues. Germline V gene sequence: CDR1 SGHTA, CDR2 FQGNSA. CDR3: CASSPLTEQVQGAREQYF. The CDR3 DNA is TGTGCCAGCAGCCCCTTGACGGAACAGGTGCAGGGGGCGCGGGAGCAGTACTTC.

This clone was picked up a small number of times. V usage is TRBV6-4 and J usage is TRBJ2-2; no clear D. With 2 bases removed from V and 3 bases from J, the gap between germline ends came to 16 bases. This CDR3 is built from 17 residues. In germline, CDR1 is MRHNA, CDR2 SNTAGT. This chain's CDR3 is CASSDTTSLGYTGELFF. CDR3 DNA sequence: TGTGCCAGCAGTGACACGACCTCATTGGGTTACACCGGGGAGCTGTTTTTT.

This clone was seen repeatedly, ten times or more. The chain joins TRBV4-1 to TRBJ2-5, with D perhaps TRBD1 (5 bases). Trimming removed 0 bases from V and 1 base from J, with 9 bases in between. The germline V gene has CDR1 MGHRA and CDR2 YSYEKL. This CDR3 comprises 15 residues. CDR3 loop: CASSQDPGSQETQYF. DNA for the CDR3: TGCGCCAGCAGCCAAGATCCAGGGTCCCAAGAGACCCAGTACTTC.